This paragraph reports one TCR beta chain. It lacks a known antigen. Base-call qualities are not available, and no considerably larger clone is one nucleotide away. Taken from cysteine to phenylalanine, the CDR3 has 15 residues. Kept here is only the CDR3 DNA, which spans 45 bases and is read in frame from base 1. V gives up 2 bases and J gives up 6 bases, and the segment between their germline ends measures 16 bases. The germline V gene sets CDR1 to SGHDT and CDR2 to YYEEEE. The data belong to a study of blood T cell repertoires in COVID-19 (dated by TCRdb to the early 2020s). Context from the whole study: Samples covering the acute and convalescent phases of COVID-19 were provided by collaborators in the United States, Italy and Spain. The samples were drawn from two sources: the first 160 participants of the ongoing ImmuneRACE study, and 1,000 to 1,500 subjects contributed by 6 global collaborators. The prospective study material was composed of cDNA or gDNA derived from T cells, B-cell-depleted T cells, or PBMCs. Nearly every sample came with metadata listing a de-identified subject ID, COVID-19 status, age in years and sex. Subjects who had been exposed to COVID-19, were actively infected with it, or had recovered from it provided the deeply sampled blood TCRbeta repertoires that made up the dataset. A freely available public database, intended as a resource for researchers studying the immune response to SARS-CoV-2, is where the repertoires were released. Where available, HLA class I and class II types were obtained from metadata supplied by the sample provider rather than from assay-based typing. On the study overall, not on this receptor specifically: The amount of clinical and demographic metadata varied by source and participant and was provided uncurated.

TCRbeta CDR3 regions were amplified from genomic DNA by means of the immunoSEQ Assay, a bias-controlled multiplex PCR. On the study's bioinformatics: Within the assay, amplification of reference gene primers was used to estimate how many nucleated cells each sample contained. To quantify the absolute abundance of each unique TCRbeta CDR3 rearrangement, sequence reads were collapsed and filtered. For each sample, productive Simpson clonality was calculated as the square root of Simpson's diversity index over productive rearrangements. The immuneACCESS repertoire file appears here via TCRdb, limited to in-frame rearrangements. These files lack a portion of the clones; in checked studies, under half of the deficit traces to unresolved V genes, and the cause of the others is not known. The V and J calls and the clone size are those of that table, but D and trimming were determined from the DNA. This sample has approximately 270,000 clones in its table, and more than 70% of those were observed once. The top ten clones comprise around 6.5% of the sample.

In Seattle, one collaborating source enrolled patients while the infection was active and tracked those patients longitudinally over the course of disease. The collaborating institutions used their own protocols to collect whole blood in K2EDTA tubes. For TCRbeta analysis, collaborators shipped samples as frozen whole blood, isolated PBMCs, or DNA extracted from either of those sample types. The source material was peripheral blood. This receptor was identified in a woman in her twenties or thirties with COVID-19, enrolled during active disease. Recombination linked TRBV5-6 to TRBJ2-3; the D gene is perhaps TRBD2, on 5 matching bases. This receptor has the CDR3 CASSLGRGPWDTQYF. The DNA reads as follows: TGTGCCAGCAGCTTAGGAAGAGGGCCGTGGGATACGCAGTATTTT. Joined to the reference TRBV5-6 and TRBJ2-3 proteins, this CDR3 gives the full variable domain: DAGVTQSPTHLIKTRGQQVTLRCSPKSGHDTVSWYQQALGQGPQFIFQYYEEEERQRGNFPDRFSGHQFPNYSSELNVNALLLGDSALYLCASSLGRGPWDTQYFGPGTRLTVL.